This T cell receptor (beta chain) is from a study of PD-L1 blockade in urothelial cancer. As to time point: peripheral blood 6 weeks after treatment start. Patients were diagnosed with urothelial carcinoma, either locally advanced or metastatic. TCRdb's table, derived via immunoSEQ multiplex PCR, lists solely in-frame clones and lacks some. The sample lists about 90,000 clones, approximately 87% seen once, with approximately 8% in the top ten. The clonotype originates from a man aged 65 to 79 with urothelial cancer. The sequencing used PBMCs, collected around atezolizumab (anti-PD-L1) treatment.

CDR3 nucleotide sequence: TGTGCCATCAGAACAGAGAACACTGAAGCTTTCTTT. Protein: CAIRTENTEAFF. The rearrangement links TRBV10-3 to TRBJ1-1, with D unresolved. This CDR3 spans 12 amino acids. V gave up 6 bases and J gave up 1 base, with 6 bases separating them. The germline V gene has CDR1 ENHRY and CDR2 SYGVKD.